What follows are 28 T cell receptor beta chains derived from one specimen sequenced in a study of Ad26.COV2.S vaccination and SARS-CoV-2 variants. Profiled with immunoSEQ multiplex PCR; TCRdb holds only in-frame clones, not every one. The table has about 260,000 clones, 87% seen once. Treatment in this sample: some 19 received Ad26.COV2.S at low or high dose, single or two shots; 5 received placebo; per-sample allocation not given. The study sampled participants on day 63 after the first vaccine or placebo injection. This material consisted of peripheral blood, taken in a trial of Ad26.COV2.S vaccine versus placebo. The receptors shown here come from a person aged 18-65 years who received the Ad26.COV2.S COVID-19 vaccine or a placebo.

The chain combines TRBV19 with TRBJ2-7, with D maybe TRBD2 (6 bases). Germline CDR1 and CDR2: LNHDA and SQIVND (reference sequence). V shed 6 bases and J shed 0 bases, with 9 bases lying between them. The CDR3 totals 13 residues. Here the CDR3 DNA reads TGTGCCAGTAGGCGGGGCCACTCCTACGAGCAGTACTTC. Encoded protein: CASRRGHSYEQYF.

The rearrangement joins TRBV10-2 to TRBJ2-2, with 8 bases fitting TRBD1. V gave up 4 bases and J gave up 6 bases; unmatched junction bases: 1. This CDR3 has 13 residues. Germline CDR1 reads WSHSY; CDR2 reads SAAADI. The CDR3 loop is CASSGDRSGELFF. CDR3 nucleotide sequence: TGCGCCAGCAGTGGGGACAGGTCCGGGGAGCTGTTTTTT.

This clone turned up a few times. The chain has TRBV5-6 and TRBJ2-7, with 9 bases lining up with TRBD2. In germline, CDR1 is SGHDT, CDR2 YYEEEE. The CDR3 runs 14 residues. V was pared by 4 bases and J by 4 bases, with 6 bases of the junction left unmatched. CDR3 coding DNA: TGTGCCAGCAGCGATTTAGCGGGAGTGTACGAGCAGTACGTC. Its translation is CASSDLAGVYEQYV.

The chain couples TRBV9 to TRBJ1-2, with 7 bases fitting TRBD1. V was clipped by 3 bases and J by 7 bases; unmatched bases: 12. There are 15 residues in the CDR3. CDR1 is SGDLS, CDR2 YYNGEE, per germline. As DNA, the CDR3 is TGTGCCAGCAGCGCAGGGACAGCCGGACGAGGTGGCTACACCTTC. As protein: CASSAGTAGRGGYTF.

The genes are TRBV9 and TRBJ2-7, with a tentative D call TRBD2 (5 bases). CDR1 and CDR2 (germline): SGDLS, YYNGEE. V lost 1 base and J 7 bases, leaving 12 bases between the germline ends. This CDR3 has 13 amino acids. The CDR3 DNA sequence: TGTGCCAGCAGCGTACGCTACGAGGGAGAGCAGTACTTC. It specifies CASSVRYEGEQYF.

This chain uses TRBV4-3 with TRBJ2-3, with 12 bases aligning to TRBD2. The CDR3 loop spans 15 amino acids. From germline, CDR1 is LGHNA and CDR2 YSLEER. V dropped 2 bases and J dropped 5; count of bases not matched to a gene: 2. For the CDR3, the DNA is TGCGCCAGCAGCCAACTAGCGGGGGGGCTAGATACGCAGTATTTT. Amino acids: CASSQLAGGLDTQYF.

The rearrangement uses TRBV2 and TRBJ2-5; TRBD2 matches 8 bases. V trimming: 3 bases; J trimming: 2 bases; junction bases outside the gene matches: 5. CDR3 length: 15 amino acids. From germline, CDR1 is SNHLY and CDR2 FYNNEI. The CDR3, as DNA: TGTGCCAGCAGTGATACGGGACTAGGGCAAGAGACCCAGTACTTC. Translated: CASSDTGLGQETQYF. Full variable domain (remainder filled in from reference TRBV2 and TRBJ2-5): EPEVTQTPSHQVTQMGQEVILRCVPISNHLYFYWYRQILGQKVEFLVSFYNNEISEKSEIFDDQFSVERPDGSNFTLKIRSTKLEDSAMYFCASSDTGLGQETQYFGPGTRLLVL.

V gene TRBV10-1 combines with J gene TRBJ2-7, with D unclear. Germline assignment: CDR1 WNHNN and CDR2 SYGVQD (reference sequence). This CDR3 is 13 amino acids long. Deletions cut 7 bases from V and 0 bases from J, with 10 bases between. CDR3 coding DNA: TGCGCCAGCAACCGGGCTAGCTCCTACGAGCAGTACGTC. Its protein product is CASNRASSYEQYV.

The J gene is TRBJ2-1, the V gene TRBV19, with D possibly being TRBD1 (6 bases). CDR1 LNHDA and CDR2 SQIVND come from the germline V gene (reference sequence). The CDR3 spans 14 residues. Trimming removed 4 bases from V and 11 bases from J, with 18 bases in between. CDR3 bases: TGTGCCAGTAGTAACCGGCAGGGGTCTGGACAGCAGTTCTTC. Amino acids: CASSNRQGSGQQFF.

This clone was seen just once. The J gene is TRBJ2-7, the V gene TRBV7-9; the match to TRBD2 covers 16 bases. Germline CDR1 SEHNR, CDR2 FQNEAQ (reference sequence). This CDR3 is built from 16 residues. V lost 5 bases and J lost 6; bases outside the gene matches: 7. CDR3 in DNA: TGTGCCAGCAGCCGGGGACTAGCGGGAGGGACGGGCGAGCAGTACGTC. Its translation is CASSRGLAGGTGEQYV.

The chain uses TRBV6-2 or TRBV6-3 and TRBJ1-6; no clear D gene. Deletions cut 2 bases from V and 8 bases from J, with 10 bases between. The length of the CDR3 is 14 residues. Germline CDR1 MNHEY, CDR2 SVGEGT. CDR3 coding DNA: TGTGCCAGCAGTTACGGGGTCGGCGATTCACCCCTCCACTTT. Its translation: CASSYGVGDSPLHF.

V is TRBV6-5 and J is TRBJ1-2; 7 bases map to TRBD1. Germline CDR1 reads MNHEY; CDR2 reads SVGAGI. The CDR3 contains 15 residues. V was pared by 2 bases and J by 8 bases, with 11 bases of the junction left unmatched. Here the CDR3 DNA reads TGTGCCAGCAGTTACGCTAGACAGGGACTTTTAGGCTACACCTTC. This sequence encodes CASSYARQGLLGYTF.

This chain joins TRBV4-1 and TRBJ1-2, with 10 bases that match TRBD1. The CDR3 is 15 residues long. Germline V CDR1 and CDR2: MGHRA, YSYEKL. After removal of 0 bases from V and 14 bases from J, the junction contained 12 bases not matched to a gene. The CDR3 loop is CASSQDPGQGPSRTF. DNA for the CDR3: TGCGCCAGCAGCCAAGATCCGGGACAGGGGCCTTCAAGGACCTTC.

The rearrangement links TRBV20-1 to TRBJ1-2; 8 nucleotides line up with TRBD1. Germline V gives CDR1 DFQATT, CDR2 SNEGSKA (reference sequence). The CDR3 runs to 11 residues. The CDR3, as DNA: TGCGGACAGGGTACAAACTATGGCTACACCTTC. It translates to CGQGTNYGYTF.

The genes are TRBV7-2 and TRBJ1-4; a weak D match, TRBD1 (5 bases). This CDR3 contains 15 residues. Germline V gene lookup returns CDR1 SGHTA and CDR2 FQGNSA. Trimming cost V 1 base and J 2 bases, with 8 bases left between them. CDR3: CASSLVGDTNEKLFF. The CDR3 DNA reads TGTGCCAGCAGCTTAGTGGGGGATACTAATGAAAAACTGTTTTTT.

This clone occurred a few times. The CDR3 is CASSERGKVGPQHF. CDR3 bases: TGTGCCAGCAGTGAGAGGGGAAAGGTGGGACCCCAGCATTTT. This chain joins TRBV6-1 and TRBJ1-5; TRBD1 is a possible D gene (5 bases). Trimming stripped 3 bases from V and 10 bases from J, with 16 bases between. CDR3 length equals 14 residues. Germline assignment: CDR1 MNHNS and CDR2 SASEGT.

With respect to this clone: Other DNA sequences of this sample code for an identical CDR3. V gene TRBV18 combines with J gene TRBJ2-7; D ambiguous. The V gene's germline CDR1 is KGHSH and CDR2 LQKENI. V lost 6 bases and J 3 bases, leaving 6 bases between the germline ends. CDR3 length: 11 residues. DNA of the CDR3: TGTGCCAGCTCGCCTAACTACGAGCAGTACTTC. It specifies CASSPNYEQYF.

This clone was recorded a few times. The rearrangement uses TRBV5-8 and TRBJ2-1; 11 bases are a match to TRBD2. Germline V gene lookup returns CDR1 SGHTS and CDR2 YDEGEE. The CDR3 covers 17 residues. The V gene end was trimmed by 4 bases and the J gene end by 3 bases; junction bases not matched to a gene: 9. The CDR3 loop is CASSKTSGGPFYNEQFF. CDR3 DNA: TGTGCCAGCAGCAAAACTAGCGGGGGACCATTCTACAATGAGCAGTTCTTC.

The rearrangement links TRBV5-1 to TRBJ2-3; 9 nucleotides line up with TRBD2. Losses at the gene ends were 4 bases for V and 0 bases for J; bases not matched to a gene: 9. Germline CDR1 SGHRS, CDR2 YFSETQ. CDR3 length: 17 amino acids. The CDR3 is CASSAGRRGGSTDTQYF. The CDR3 nucleotides read TGCGCCAGCAGCGCCGGAAGGCGGGGGGGTAGCACAGATACGCAGTATTTT.

The rearrangement links TRBV29-1 to TRBJ1-4; possible D gene TRBD1, 5 bases. The germline gives CDR1 SQVTM, CDR2 ANQGSEA. The CDR3 is 15 residues long. V dropped 5 bases and J dropped 0 bases, with 13 bases sitting between them. CDR3 in amino acids: CSVQGTVATNEKLFF. The DNA of the CDR3 is TGCAGCGTTCAAGGGACCGTTGCAACTAATGAAAAACTGTTTTTT.

This sequence joins TRBV24-1 and TRBJ2-2; 9 nucleotides match TRBD1. Looked up from germline, CDR1 is KGHDR and CDR2 is SFDVKD. The CDR3 contains 16 residues. The trim removed 4 bases at V and 4 bases at J, leaving 6 bases unmatched. The CDR3 reads CATSDWTGDGTGELFF. The CDR3 DNA follows: TGTGCCACCAGTGACTGGACAGGGGACGGCACCGGGGAGCTGTTTTTT.

Concerning this clone: This same CDR3 is encoded by further DNA sequences in the sample. The chain recombines TRBV5-6 with TRBJ2-3, with unresolved D. The V gene's germline CDR1 is SGHDT and CDR2 YYEEEE. This CDR3 is 12 amino acids long. The V end was cut by 0 bases, the J end by 4 bases, with 3 bases between. This CDR3 is CASSLGADTQYF. Written as DNA, the CDR3 is TGTGCCAGCAGCTTGGGGGCAGATACGCAGTATTTT.

The chain combines TRBV18 with TRBJ1-6, with a weak D call TRBD1 (5 bases). Trimming took 2 bases from V and 6 from J, leaving 8 bases between them. This CDR3 comprises 14 residues. From germline, CDR1 is KGHSH and CDR2 LQKENI. The CDR3 DNA follows: TGTGCCAGCTCACCAGGGGGGTCTAATTCACCCCTCCACTTT. Protein sequence: CASSPGGSNSPLHF. Full variable domain (missing parts from reference TRBV18 and TRBJ1-6): NAGVMQNPRHLVRRRGQEARLRCSPMKGHSHVYWYRQLPEEGLKFMVYLQKENIIDESGMPKERFSAEFPKEGPSILRIQQVVRGDSAAYFCASSPGGSNSPLHFGNGTRLTVT.

Written as DNA, the CDR3 is TGTGCCAGCAGCCAGACAGGTGGTAACACCATATATTTT. Translation: CASSQTGGNTIYF. The chain employs TRBV7-3 and TRBJ1-3, with D maybe TRBD1 (6 bases). Between the trimmed V and J ends, which lost 5 bases and 7 bases, there was a span of 12 bases. There are 13 residues in the CDR3. The germline CDR1 and CDR2 sequences are SGHTA and FQGTGA. Full variable domain (missing parts from reference TRBV7-3 and TRBJ1-3): GAGVSQTPSNKVTEKGKYVELRCDPISGHTALYWYRQSLGQGPEFLIYFQGTGAADDSGLPNDRFFAVRPEGSVSTLKIQRTERGDSAVYLCASSQTGGNTIYFGEGSWLTVV.

V usage is TRBV6-4 and J usage is TRBJ1-2; a possible D gene is TRBD1 (5 bases). The CDR3 has 13 residues. CDR1 is MRHNA, CDR2 SNTAGT, per germline. Trimming shortened V by 6 bases and J by 7 bases, and 15 bases separated the two germline ends. This chain's CDR3 is CASSPERGGGYTF. For the CDR3, the DNA is TGTGCCAGCAGCCCCGAGAGGGGTGGTGGCTACACCTTC.

V gene TRBV7-9 combines with J gene TRBJ2-1; the match to TRBD2 covers 9 bases. The junction had 5 bases not matched to a gene; V was cut back by 3 bases and J by 5 bases. Germline V CDR1 and CDR2: SEHNR, FQNEAQ (reference sequence). The CDR3 is 15 amino acids. CDR3 nucleotides: TGTGCCAGCAGCTTTAGCGGGAGAGGGCACAATGAGCAGTTCTTC. Translated, it gives CASSFSGRGHNEQFF.

The rearrangement uses TRBV6-5 and TRBJ2-2; 11 nucleotides align to TRBD1. Trimming took 2 bases from V and 8 from J; bases not matched to a gene: 4. CDR3 length: 15 residues. Germline V gene lookup returns CDR1 MNHEY and CDR2 SVGAGI. For the CDR3, the DNA is TGTGCCAGCAGTTACCGGTGGGACAGGGGGGGGGAGCTGTTTTTT. Its protein product is CASSYRWDRGGELFF.

This clone was recorded once. The chain uses TRBV2 and TRBJ2-2, with D hard to call. The CDR3 is made up of 15 amino acids. The V gene's germline CDR1 is SNHLY and CDR2 FYNNEI. V lost 1 base and J 1 base, leaving 7 bases between the germline ends. Here the CDR3 reads CASSEGVVNTGELFF. CDR3 coding DNA: TGTGCCAGCAGTGAAGGGGTGGTGAACACCGGGGAGCTGTTTTTT.